This passage covers 20 T cell receptor beta chains from one sample sequenced in a study of molecular identifiers for immune sequencing clone quantification. MiXCR was run by TCRdb on the PCR reads, yielding one entry per CDR3 protein. The profile covers roughly 630,000 distinct CDR3 sequences, with 25% appearing a single time and roughly 0.83% taken by the ten largest. The sample consisted of naive CD8+ T cells from blood, with Jurkat cell RNA spiked in. As to subset: FACS-sorted CD8+CD4-CCR7+CD45RA+ naive T cells. Source of these receptors: a human donor in good health. Some libraries in this study had Jurkat cell RNA spiked in.

This clonotype was found a few times. The chain uses TRBV19 and TRBJ1-1; D is ambiguous. Trimming took off 3 bases at V and 0 bases at J, with 8 bases between the two ends. CDR3 size: 14 residues. The germline CDR1 and CDR2 sequences are LNHDA and SQIVND (reference sequence). CDR3 protein: CASSIRSVNTEAFF. The DNA for the CDR3 is TGTGCCAGTAGTATTAGATCAGTGAACACTGAAGCTTTCTTT.

This clonotype was picked up many times. The genes are TRBV29-1 and TRBJ2-2; D possibly corresponds to TRBD1 (5 bases). V shed 6 bases and J shed 5 bases, with 10 bases lying between them. This CDR3 has 12 amino acids. In germline, CDR1 is SQVTM, CDR2 ANQGSEA. The CDR3 DNA is TGCAGCGTCACAGCAGGGACCGGGGAGCTGTTTTTT. This translates into CSVTAGTGELFF.

The table lists this clonotype with many counts. The chain combines TRBV12-3 or TRBV12-4 with TRBJ2-3; 9 bases are shared with TRBD2. The junction had 8 bases not matched to a gene; V was cut back by 5 bases and J by 2 bases. The CDR3 loop spans 16 amino acids. The CDR3, as DNA: TGTGCCAGCAGTGCCGAGCGGGGGGTACCCACAGATACGCAGTATTTT. Its translation: CASSAERGVPTDTQYF.

This clonotype has a handful of counts. At one end, the junction sequence differs from germline, possibly due to a read error. This chain joins TRBV14 and TRBJ2-3; D may be TRBD1 or TRBD2 (5 bases each). The V gene's germline CDR1 is SGHDN and CDR2 FVKESK. The CDR3 is 16 residues long. DNA for the CDR3: TGTGTCAGCAGCCAAGAGGGACGCGGGCCGCAAGATACGCAGTATTTT. This gives the protein CVSSQEGRGPQDTQYF.

This clonotype was detected only a few times. The rearrangement joins TRBV7-9 to TRBJ2-1; 7 nucleotides match TRBD1. V lost 1 base and J lost 8; bases outside the gene matches: 5. Germline CDR1 SEHNR, CDR2 FQNEAQ (reference sequence). The CDR3 has 14 amino acids. The chain's CDR3 is CASSLGQGLDEQFF. In DNA form, the CDR3 reads TGTGCCAGCAGCTTAGGACAGGGTCTAGATGAGCAGTTCTTC.

This clonotype was recorded at least ten times. The gene calls are TRBV7-9 and TRBJ2-3; perhaps TRBD2 as D (7 bases). Germline V CDR1 and CDR2: SEHNR, FQNEAQ (reference sequence). This CDR3 spans 16 amino acids. V was pared by 5 bases and J by 2 bases, with 17 bases between. The CDR3 protein is CASSPSQGRATDTQYF. CDR3 DNA sequence: TGTGCCAGCAGCCCAAGTCAGGGGAGGGCCACAGATACGCAGTATTTT.

This sequence joins TRBV6-5 and TRBJ2-1; D unresolved. Germline V lookup: CDR1 MNHEY, CDR2 SVGAGI. The germline V and J ends were trimmed by 0 bases and 5 bases, with 11 bases remaining between them. The CDR3 extends over 15 amino acids. CDR3 residues: CASSYSVKQNNEQFF. CDR3 coding DNA: TGTGCCAGCAGTTACTCGGTCAAACAGAACAATGAGCAGTTCTTC.

This clonotype was observed a handful of times. The junction differs from germline at one of its ends, possibly a read error. The chain is built from TRBV5-3 and TRBJ1-2, with D uncertain. TRBV5-3 is flagged as an ORF with uncertain function. CDR3 size: 17 residues. The CDR3 here is CASSLEIAPALNYGYTF. In nucleotides, the CDR3 is TGTGCCAGCAGCTTGGAGATCGCCCCCGCGTTAAACTATGGCTACACCTTC.

This clonotype turned up a few times. This chain links TRBV10-3 with TRBJ2-7; 7 nucleotides align to TRBD2. The CDR3 contains 16 residues. The germline V gene encodes CDR1 ENHRY and CDR2 SYGVKD. Trimming removed 0 bases from V and 2 bases from J; junction bases left unmatched: 7. CDR3: CAISESGGTVAYEQYF. Written as DNA, the CDR3 is TGTGCCATCAGTGAGTCGGGAGGGACGGTTGCCTACGAGCAGTACTTC.

This clonotype occurred many times. The rearrangement uses TRBV28 and TRBJ2-7; a weak D match, TRBD2 (5 bases). V lost 10 bases and J lost 4, with 11 bases in between. Germline CDR1 reads MDHEN; CDR2 reads SYDVKM. This CDR3 has 11 amino acids. For the CDR3, the DNA is TGTGCCACGGACTGGGGTTACGAGCAGTACTTC. This sequence encodes CATDWGYEQYF.

Details on this clonotype: A much larger clone sits a single nucleotide away, making a read error possible. The chain employs TRBV2 and TRBJ2-3; TRBD1 might be the D (5 bases). With 8 bases removed from V and 2 bases from J, the gap between germline ends came to 23 bases. The germline gives CDR1 SNHLY, CDR2 FYNNEI. The CDR3 sequence is 17 residues long. The CDR3 sequence: CASVSKTPDTNTDTQYF. CDR3 bases: TGTGCCAGCGTCTCTAAAACCCCGGACACCAACACAGATACGCAGTATTTT.

In the case of this clonotype: A read error may be the cause here, since a much bigger clone is one base away. This CDR3 is missing its conserved last phenylalanine or tryptophan, likely due to a read error. The J gene is TRBJ2-3, the V gene TRBV29-1; D might be TRBD2 (7 bases). The germline V gene has CDR1 SQVTM and CDR2 ANQGSEA. CDR3 size: 14 residues. With 6 bases removed from V and 0 bases from J, the gap between germline ends came to 13 bases. Written as DNA, the CDR3 is TGCAGCGTAAAGGGGGGGTTTAGCACAGATACGCAGTATTTA. It specifies CSVKGGFSTDTQYL.

This chain links TRBV6-2 or TRBV6-3 with TRBJ2-7; D is unclear. The V end lost 7 bases, the J end lost 6 bases, and 1 base lay between the germline ends. The CDR3 totals 8 residues. In germline, CDR1 is MNHEY, CDR2 SVGEGT. CDR3 DNA sequence: TGTGCCAGCACCGAGCAGTACTTC. It translates to CASTEQYF.

In its sample, this clonotype was seen a few times. This CDR3 reads CASSGHPNTEAFF. The CDR3 region has the DNA TGCGCCAGCAGCGGACACCCGAACACTGAAGCTTTCTTT. The chain recombines TRBV10-1 with TRBJ1-1; the D gene is possibly TRBD1 (5 bases). Germline lookup yields CDR1 WNHNN and CDR2 SYGVQD (reference sequence). CDR3 length: 13 residues. Trimming cost V 6 bases and J 1 base, with 9 bases left between them.

Points on this clonotype: A much larger clone differs by one base, so this may be a read error. The V gene is TRBV5-4, the J gene TRBJ2-7; 8 bases are a match to TRBD2. The CDR3 contains 13 residues. Germline CDR1 reads SGHNT; CDR2 reads YYREEE (reference sequence). The CDR3 is CAGSFERGYEQYF. The CDR3 coding sequence is TGTGCCGGCAGCTTCGAGCGGGGGTACGAGCAGTACTTC.

This clonotype occurred many times. V and J are TRBV12-5 and TRBJ1-1, with no clear D. Looked up from germline, CDR1 is LGHNT and CDR2 is FRNRAP. CDR3 size: 13 residues. V lost 1 base to trimming and J lost 1 base, with 4 bases between them. The DNA for the CDR3 is TGTGCTAGTGGTTTGGACACGAACACTGAAGCTTTCTTT. Amino acids: CASGLDTNTEAFF.

This clonotype was counted only a few times. The chain carries TRBV7-6 and TRBJ2-7, with D perhaps matching TRBD2 (6 bases). The CDR3 has 15 amino acids. Trimming removed 5 bases from V and 0 bases from J, with 14 bases in between. From germline, CDR1 is SGHVS and CDR2 FNYEAQ. CDR3 protein: CASSAGGLTSYEQYF. CDR3 bases: TGTGCCAGCAGCGCCGGGGGACTTACCTCCTACGAGCAGTACTTC. The complete variable domain, with remaining parts taken from reference TRBV7-6 and TRBJ2-7, reads GAGVSQSPRYKVTKRGQDVALRCDPISGHVSLYWYRQALGQGPEFLTYFNYEAQQDKSGLPNDRFSAERPEGSISTLTIQRTEQRDSAMYRCASSAGGLTSYEQYFGPGTRLTVT.

The chain links TRBV11-2 to TRBJ2-5; D perhaps matches TRBD2 (6 bases). Germline lookup yields CDR1 SGHAT and CDR2 FQNNGV. The V end was cut by 5 bases, the J end by 2 bases, with 12 bases between. CDR3 length equals 14 residues. The CDR3 DNA is TGTGCCAGCAGCCGCCATCTAGCGCAAGAGACCCAGTACTTC. Translated: CASSRHLAQETQYF.

J is TRBJ2-7 and V is TRBV11-1; D gene ambiguous. This CDR3 has 13 amino acids. Germline CDR1 and CDR2: SGHAT and FQDESV (reference sequence). The ends were cut back, 2 bases at V and 5 bases at J, with 10 bases in the middle. The CDR3 loop is CASSLIQSDEQYF. The CDR3 bases are TGTGCCAGCAGCTTAATACAATCGGACGAGCAGTACTTC.

V and J are TRBV28 and TRBJ2-7, with 12 bases that match TRBD1. The CDR3 is 15 amino acids. Germline values: CDR1 MDHEN, CDR2 SYDVKM. Trimming cost V 3 bases and J 4 bases; bases outside gene matches: 4. The CDR3 spells CASSFRDRGQYEQYF. The CDR3 nucleotides are TGTGCCAGCAGTTTCCGGGACAGGGGGCAGTACGAGCAGTACTTC.